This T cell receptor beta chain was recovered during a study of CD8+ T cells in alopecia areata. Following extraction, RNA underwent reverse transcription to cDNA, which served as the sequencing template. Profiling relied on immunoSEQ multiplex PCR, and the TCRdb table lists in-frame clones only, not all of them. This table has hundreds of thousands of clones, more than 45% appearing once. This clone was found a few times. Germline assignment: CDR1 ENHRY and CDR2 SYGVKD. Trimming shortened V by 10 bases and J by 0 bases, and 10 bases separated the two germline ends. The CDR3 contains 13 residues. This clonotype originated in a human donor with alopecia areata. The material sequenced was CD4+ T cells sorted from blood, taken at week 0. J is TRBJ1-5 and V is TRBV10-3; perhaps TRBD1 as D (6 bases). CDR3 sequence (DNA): TGTGCCACCAGGGGCCTTAGCAATCAGCCCCAGCATTTT. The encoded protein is CATRGLSNQPQHF.